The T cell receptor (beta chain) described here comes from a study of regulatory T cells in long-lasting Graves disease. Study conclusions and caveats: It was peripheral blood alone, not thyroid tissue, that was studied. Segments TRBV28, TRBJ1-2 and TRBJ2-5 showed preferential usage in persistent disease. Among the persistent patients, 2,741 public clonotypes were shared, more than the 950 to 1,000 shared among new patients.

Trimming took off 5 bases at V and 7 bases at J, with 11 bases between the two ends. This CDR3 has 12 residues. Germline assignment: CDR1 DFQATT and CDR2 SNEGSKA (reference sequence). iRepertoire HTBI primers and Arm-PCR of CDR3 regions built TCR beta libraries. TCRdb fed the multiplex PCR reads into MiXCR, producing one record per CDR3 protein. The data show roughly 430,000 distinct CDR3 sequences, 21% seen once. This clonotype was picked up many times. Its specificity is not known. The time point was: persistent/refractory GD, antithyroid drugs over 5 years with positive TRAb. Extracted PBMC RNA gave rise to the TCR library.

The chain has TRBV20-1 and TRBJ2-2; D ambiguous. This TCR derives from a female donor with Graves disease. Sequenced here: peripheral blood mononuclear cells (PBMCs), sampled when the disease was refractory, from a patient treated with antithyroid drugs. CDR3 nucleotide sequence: TGCAGTGCTTTTTCGGGTTACGGGGAGCTGTTTTTT. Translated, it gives CSAFSGYGELFF.